Listed below are T cell receptor beta chains from one sample, sequenced in a study of T-cell memory formation after mild COVID-19. TCRdb re-called the 5' RACE reads with MiXCR, one entry per CDR3 protein. In the table there are some 150,000 distinct CDR3 sequences, approximately 5.7% of which are singletons. The sample taken for sequencing was PBMCs or a T cell subset sorted from them (not recorded which). The receptors come from an adult woman who had mild COVID-19 (a few samples of this study predate the infection). Cell type and time point are not known. The CDR3 runs from the conserved cysteine through the conserved F or W. A D gene is named only where the DNA matches it firmly. Rows give clone size only sometimes, using once, few, many, or a class for an expanded clone.

v_gene	j_gene	d_gene	abundance	CDR3aa	CDR3nt
TRBV6-5	TRBJ1-5	TRBD1	many	CASSQQGGQPQHF	TGTGCCAGCAGTCAGCAGGGGGGCCAGCCCCAGCATTTT
TRBV5-4	TRBJ2-7	NA	few	CASSSPALPSGYEQYF	TGTGCCAGCAGCTCACCGGCCCTCCCCTCGGGCTACGAGCAGTACTTC
TRBV7-9	TRBJ1-2	NA	many	CASRSGTSYGYTF	TGTGCCAGCAGATCCGGGACGTCCTATGGCTACACCTTC
TRBV7-8	TRBJ2-7	TRBD2	NA	CASSLVRFSGGAGYEQYF	TGTGCCAGCAGCTTAGTTAGATTTAGCGGGGGGGCGGGATACGAGCAGTACTTC
TRBV2	TRBJ2-4	NA	few	CASRVLASRLAKNIQYF	TGTGCCAGCAGGGTGTTAGCCTCCAGGCTAGCCAAAAACATTCAGTACTTC
TRBV24-1	TRBJ2-2	TRBD1	many	CATSGQGHTGELFF	TGTGCCACCAGTGGACAGGGGCACACCGGGGAGCTGTTTTTT
TRBV2	TRBJ2-7	TRBD2	NA	CASSTPAGVVHEQYF	TGTGCCAGCAGTACTCCAGCGGGAGTAGTCCACGAGCAGTACTTC
TRBV24-1	TRBJ2-2	NA	few	CATAVSSRNTGELFF	TGTGCCACCGCTGTGTCGTCCAGGAACACCGGGGAGCTGTTTTTT
TRBV5-1	TRBJ1-2	NA	NA	CASSLEGHGYTF	TGCGCCAGCAGCTTGGAGGGACATGGCTACACCTTC
TRBV12-3/TRBV12-4	TRBJ2-2	TRBD1	many	CASSFETGQTGELFF	TGTGCCAGCAGTTTTGAGACAGGGCAAACCGGGGAGCTGTTTTTT
TRBV12-3/TRBV12-4	TRBJ2-3	TRBD2	many	CASSLGIAGRDTQYF	TGTGCCAGCAGTTTGGGGATAGCGGGGAGAGATACGCAGTATTTT
TRBV5-4	TRBJ2-2	NA	many	CASSYSIGSNTGELFF	TGTGCCAGCAGCTACTCGATTGGATCGAACACCGGGGAGCTGTTTTTT
TRBV5-1	TRBJ2-3	NA	NA	CASSYGALTDTQYF	TGCGCCAGCAGCTACGGGGCTCTCACAGATACGCAGTATTTT
TRBV10-3	TRBJ2-3	TRBD2	many	CAISSGGRTSTDTQYF	TGTGCCATTTCTAGCGGGGGCCGGACTAGCACAGATACGCAGTATTTT
TRBV20-1	TRBJ2-1	NA	many	CSATVGTAPDDEQFF	TGCAGTGCTACGGTCGGGACCGCCCCGGACGATGAGCAGTTCTTC
TRBV5-1	TRBJ1-6	NA	many	CASSPDTWGDSPLHF	TGCGCCAGCAGCCCAGACACATGGGGAGATTCACCCCTCCACTTT
TRBV27	TRBJ2-7	TRBD2	few	CASSSRLAGTDEQYF	TGTGCCAGCAGTTCCCGACTAGCGGGAACCGACGAGCAGTACTTC
TRBV6-6	TRBJ1-2	NA	many	CASSYSAGNIPPNYGYTF	TGTGCCAGCAGTTACTCTGCAGGAAATATCCCTCCGAACTATGGCTACACCTTC
TRBV15	TRBJ1-5	NA	few	CATSTKGLNQPQHF	TGTGCCACCAGCACCAAGGGCCTTAATCAGCCCCAGCATTTT
TRBV12-3/TRBV12-4	TRBJ1-2	TRBD1	many	CASSRTGGISYTF	TGTGCCAGCAGTCGAACAGGGGGCATAAGCTACACCTTC
TRBV20-1	TRBJ2-3	NA	many	CSARDSRRATTFTDTQYF	TGCAGTGCTAGAGATTCTCGCAGGGCGACGACCTTTACAGATACGCAGTATTTT
TRBV5-1	TRBJ2-1	NA	many	CASSKDPQGEQFF	TGCGCCAGCAGCAAAGATCCTCAGGGTGAGCAGTTCTTC
TRBV21-1	TRBJ2-5	NA	NA	CASSNLGTGPPGAQYF	TGTGCCAGCAGCAACTTGGGGACAGGTCCTCCAGGGGCCCAGTACTTC
TRBV30	TRBJ1-1	NA	NA	CAWSVGVGRLNTEAFF	TGTGCCTGGAGTGTAGGAGTGGGCAGACTGAACACTGAAGCTTTCTTT
TRBV12-3/TRBV12-4	TRBJ1-6	NA	many	CASSLGPGGARNSPLHF	TGTGCCAGCAGTTTAGGTCCCGGGGGGGCAAGGAATTCACCCCTCCACTTT
TRBV4-1	TRBJ1-5	TRBD1	NA	CASSQDWTGGGQPQHF	TGCGCCAGCAGCCAAGATTGGACAGGAGGTGGGCAGCCCCAGCATTTT
TRBV12-3/TRBV12-4	TRBJ2-1	TRBD2	few	CASSRTSGRWDEQFF	TGTGCCAGCAGTAGGACTAGCGGGAGGTGGGATGAGCAGTTCTTC
TRBV4-1	TRBJ2-1	TRBD2	NA	CASSQELAGGLGLANEQFF	TGCGCCAGCAGCCAAGAACTAGCGGGGGGGCTCGGTCTTGCGAATGAGCAGTTCTTC
TRBV5-1	TRBJ1-1	NA	few	CASTDRQNTEAFF	TGCGCCAGCACGGACAGACAGAACACTGAAGCTTTCTTT
TRBV12-3/TRBV12-4	TRBJ2-2	NA	NA	CASRSWRGSGELFF	TGTGCCAGCAGGTCTTGGAGAGGATCCGGGGAGCTGTTTTTT
TRBV20-1	TRBJ1-1	NA	NA	CSAGRLNTEAFF	TGCAGTGCTGGTCGATTAAACACTGAAGCTTTCTTT
TRBV4-2	TRBJ2-7	NA	many	CASTRGTASSYEQYF	TGTGCCAGCACCCGGGGGACTGCGAGCTCCTACGAGCAGTACTTC
TRBV5-1	TRBJ2-1	NA	many	CASSFGSTYNEQFF	TGCGCCAGCAGCTTCGGGAGTACCTACAATGAGCAGTTCTTC
TRBV7-9	TRBJ2-7	NA	many	CASSTDSASSYEQYF	TGTGCCAGCAGCACCGACAGTGCCAGCTCCTACGAGCAGTACTTC
TRBV30	TRBJ2-5	NA	NA	CAWSVQETQYF	TGTGCCTGGAGTGTACAAGAGACCCAGTACTTC
TRBV30	TRBJ1-1	NA	many	CAWRVWDETEAFF	TGTGCCTGGAGGGTTTGGGATGAGACTGAAGCTTTCTTT
TRBV30	TRBJ1-1	NA	NA	CAWSVRQRGEAFF	TGTGCCTGGAGTGTACGGCAGCGGGGAGAGGCTTTCTTT
TRBV6-2/TRBV6-3	TRBJ2-5	NA	NA	CASRFRWRMTQYF	TGTGCCAGCAGATTTAGGTGGAGGATGACCCAGTACTTC
TRBV11-2	TRBJ1-5	NA	many	CASSSSLNQPQHF	TGTGCCAGCAGCTCCTCCCTCAATCAGCCCCAGCATTTT
TRBV6-5	TRBJ2-7	NA	many	CASSSALYEQYF	TGTGCCAGCAGTTCGGCCCTTTACGAGCAGTACTTC
TRBV3-1	TRBJ2-2	TRBD1	few	CASSQDRGFAGELFF	TGTGCCAGCAGCCAAGACAGGGGGTTCGCCGGGGAGCTGTTTTTT
TRBV7-9	TRBJ2-1	TRBD2	few	CASSLAGGTAYNEQFF	TGTGCCAGCAGCTTAGCGGGAGGGACCGCCTACAATGAGCAGTTCTTC
TRBV15	TRBJ2-7	NA	few	CATSRDLGNYEQYF	TGTGCCACCAGCAGAGATTTGGGGAACTACGAGCAGTACTTC
TRBV7-3	TRBJ2-5	TRBD1	NA	CASSLGTGGAGTQYF	TGTGCCAGCAGCTTGGGGACAGGGGGCGCGGGGACCCAGTACTTC
TRBV5-1	TRBJ2-1	TRBD1	many	CASSLEGQGIYNEQFF	TGCGCCAGCAGCTTGGAGGGACAGGGTATCTACAATGAGCAGTTCTTC
TRBV6-2/TRBV6-3	TRBJ2-1	TRBD2	many	CASEGGLAGYNEQFF	TGTGCCAGCGAAGGGGGACTAGCGGGGTACAATGAGCAGTTCTTC
TRBV27	TRBJ2-1	NA	NA	CASSPPWSGYNEQFF	TGTGCCAGCAGTCCACCGTGGTCGGGGTACAATGAGCAGTTCTTC
TRBV5-1	TRBJ2-2	TRBD2	few	CASSPGQGGVHGELFF	TGCGCCAGCAGCCCTGGCCAGGGAGGGGTTCACGGGGAGCTGTTTTTT
TRBV6-4	TRBJ2-1	TRBD1	many	CASSRTGGNEQFF	TGTGCCAGCAGTAGGACAGGGGGCAATGAGCAGTTCTTC
TRBV12-3/TRBV12-4	TRBJ2-6	TRBD2	few	CASSFEAGGPVNGANVLTF	TGTGCCAGCAGTTTCGAGGCGGGAGGGCCAGTCAATGGGGCCAACGTCCTGACTTTC
TRBV5-1	TRBJ1-1	NA	many	CASSPLNPGTEAFF	TGCGCCAGCAGCCCACTCAATCCAGGCACTGAAGCTTTCTTT
TRBV11-2	TRBJ2-2	NA	many	CASSLMRTGELFF	TGTGCCAGCAGCTTAATGAGGACCGGGGAGCTGTTTTTT
TRBV12-3/TRBV12-4	TRBJ2-3	NA	many	CASSLRRENTDTQYF	TGTGCCAGCAGTTTAAGGAGGGAAAACACAGATACGCAGTATTTT
TRBV29-1	TRBJ2-1	NA	NA	CSVEDLGGDEQFF	TGCAGCGTTGAAGATCTTGGGGGAGATGAGCAGTTCTTC